This T cell receptor (beta chain) was sequenced in a study of cytomegalovirus exposure and HLA in healthy donors. Primers: 60 Vbeta forward and 13 Jbeta reverse. Sequenced by immunoSEQ multiplex PCR; TCRdb stores in-frame clones only, minus some. The table shows 100,000 to 150,000 clones, with roughly four fifths occurring only once. The CDR3 consists of 16 residues. V shed 3 bases, J shed 7 bases, and the junction held 9 bases outside the gene matches. CDR1 and CDR2 from the germline V gene are SGHTS and YDEGEE. The TCR comes from a girl aged 2 to 10 in good health and CMV-seronegative. Input material: PBMCs. The rearrangement uses TRBV5-8 and TRBJ2-1, with 11 bases aligning to TRBD2. CDR3 loop: CASSSRTSGGDNEQFF. The CDR3 DNA is TGTGCCAGCAGCTCCCGCACTAGCGGGGGTGATAATGAGCAGTTCTTC.